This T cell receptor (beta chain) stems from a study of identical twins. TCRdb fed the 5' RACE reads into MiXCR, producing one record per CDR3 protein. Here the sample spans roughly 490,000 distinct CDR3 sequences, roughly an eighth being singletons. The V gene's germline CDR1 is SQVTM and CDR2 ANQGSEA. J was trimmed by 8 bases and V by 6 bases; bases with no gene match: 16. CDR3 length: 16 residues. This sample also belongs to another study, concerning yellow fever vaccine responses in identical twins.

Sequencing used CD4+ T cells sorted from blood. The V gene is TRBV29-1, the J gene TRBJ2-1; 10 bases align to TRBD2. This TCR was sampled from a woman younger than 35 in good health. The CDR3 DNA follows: TGCAGCGTCCGAGCCCAGCGGGAGGGTTCTTCCTATGAGCAGTTCTTC. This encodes CSVRAQREGSSYEQFF.